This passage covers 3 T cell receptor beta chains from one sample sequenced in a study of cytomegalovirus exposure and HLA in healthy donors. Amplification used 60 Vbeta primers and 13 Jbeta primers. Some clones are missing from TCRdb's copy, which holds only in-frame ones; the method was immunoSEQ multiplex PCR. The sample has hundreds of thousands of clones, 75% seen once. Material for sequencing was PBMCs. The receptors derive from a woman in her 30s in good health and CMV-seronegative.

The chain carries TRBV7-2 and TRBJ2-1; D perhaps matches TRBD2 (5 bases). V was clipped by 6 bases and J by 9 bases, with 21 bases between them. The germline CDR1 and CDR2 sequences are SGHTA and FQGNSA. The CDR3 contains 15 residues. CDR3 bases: TGTGCCAGCAGGAGCTTGCGGGCCGGCTTGGGTGAGCAGTTCTTC. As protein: CASRSLRAGLGEQFF.

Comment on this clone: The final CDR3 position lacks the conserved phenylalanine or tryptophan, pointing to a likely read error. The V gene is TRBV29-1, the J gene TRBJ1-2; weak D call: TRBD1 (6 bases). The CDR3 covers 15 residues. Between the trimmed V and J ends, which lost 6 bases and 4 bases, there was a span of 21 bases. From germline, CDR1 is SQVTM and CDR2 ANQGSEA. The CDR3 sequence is CSVTGHRDLGYGYTL. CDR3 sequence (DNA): TGCAGCGTCACAGGACACAGGGATTTAGGCTATGGCTACACCCTC.

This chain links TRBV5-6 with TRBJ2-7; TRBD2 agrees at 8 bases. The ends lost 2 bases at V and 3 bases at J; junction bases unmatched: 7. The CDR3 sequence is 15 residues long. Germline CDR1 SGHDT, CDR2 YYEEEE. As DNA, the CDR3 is TGTGCCAGCAGCTTACGGACTAGCAGTTTCTACGAGCAGTACTTC. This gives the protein CASSLRTSSFYEQYF.